These 2 T cell receptor beta chains came from one sample sequenced in a study of T cells after yellow fever vaccination. A single record per CDR3 protein comes from TCRdb applying MiXCR to the 5' RACE reads. Of more than 200,000 distinct CDR3 sequences detected, more than 3.5% appear once; the ten largest clones hold roughly a fifth. Specimen: PBMCs, collected 15 days after the yellow fever booster vaccination. These receptors all stem from a man in his late teens or twenties who received the YFV17D yellow fever vaccine.

This clonotype was counted ten times or more. The chain joins TRBV2 to TRBJ1-1; tentatively, D is TRBD1 (6 bases). V lost 10 bases to trimming and J lost 0 bases, with 12 bases between them. The germline V gene encodes CDR1 SNHLY and CDR2 FYNNEI. CDR3 length equals 13 residues. The chain's CDR3 is CATGQNMNTEAFF. In DNA form, the CDR3 reads TGTGCCACCGGACAGAACATGAACACTGAAGCTTTCTTT.

This clonotype was recorded many times. This chain uses TRBV2 with TRBJ2-1; 10 bases fit TRBD2. Trimming took 7 bases from V and 3 from J; bases not matched to a gene: 6. The CDR3 contains 15 residues. CDR1 SNHLY and CDR2 FYNNEI come from the germline V gene. The CDR3 loop is CASTLSGGSYNEQFF. The CDR3 DNA follows: TGTGCCAGCACCCTTAGCGGGGGGAGCTACAATGAGCAGTTCTTC.